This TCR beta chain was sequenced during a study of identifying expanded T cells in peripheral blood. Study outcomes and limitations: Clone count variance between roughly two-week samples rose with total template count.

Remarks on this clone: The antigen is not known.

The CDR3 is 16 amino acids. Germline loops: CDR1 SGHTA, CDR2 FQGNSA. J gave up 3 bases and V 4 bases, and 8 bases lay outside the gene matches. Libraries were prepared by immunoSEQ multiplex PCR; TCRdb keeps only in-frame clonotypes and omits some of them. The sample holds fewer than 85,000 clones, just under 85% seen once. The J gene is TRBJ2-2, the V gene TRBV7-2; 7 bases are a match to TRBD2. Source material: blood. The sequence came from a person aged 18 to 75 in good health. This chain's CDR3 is CASSSRAGLDTGELFF. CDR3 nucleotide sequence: TGTGCCAGCAGCTCGAGAGCGGGACTTGACACCGGGGAGCTGTTTTTT.